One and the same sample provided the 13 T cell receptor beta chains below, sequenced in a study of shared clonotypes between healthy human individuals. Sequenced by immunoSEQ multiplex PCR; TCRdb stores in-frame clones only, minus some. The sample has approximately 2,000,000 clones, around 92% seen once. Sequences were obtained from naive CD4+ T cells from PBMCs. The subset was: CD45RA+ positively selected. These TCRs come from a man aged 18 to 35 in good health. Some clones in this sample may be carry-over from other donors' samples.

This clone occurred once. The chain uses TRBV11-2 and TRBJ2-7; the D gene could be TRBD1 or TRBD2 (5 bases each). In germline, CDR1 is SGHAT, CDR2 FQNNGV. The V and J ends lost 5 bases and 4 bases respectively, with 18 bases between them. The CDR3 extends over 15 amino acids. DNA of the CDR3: TGTGCCAGCAGCGCCGGGACCTGGGGGATATACGAGCAGTACTTC. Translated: CASSAGTWGIYEQYF.

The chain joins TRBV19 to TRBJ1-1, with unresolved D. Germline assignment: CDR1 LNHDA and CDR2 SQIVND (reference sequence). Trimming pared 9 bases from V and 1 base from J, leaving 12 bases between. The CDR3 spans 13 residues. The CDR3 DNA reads TGTGCCAGCCAGGACCGAAGGAACACTGAAGCTTTCTTT. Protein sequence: CASQDRRNTEAFF.

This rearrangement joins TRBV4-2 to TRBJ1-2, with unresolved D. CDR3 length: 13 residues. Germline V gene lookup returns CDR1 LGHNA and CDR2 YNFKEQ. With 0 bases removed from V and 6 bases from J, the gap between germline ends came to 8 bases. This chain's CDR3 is CASSQERRHGYTF. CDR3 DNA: TGTGCCAGCAGCCAAGAACGGCGTCATGGCTACACCTTC.

The CDR3: CASSPGWGRQPQHF. The DNA for the CDR3 is TGTGCCAGCAGTCCCGGGTGGGGAAGGCAGCCCCAGCATTTT. The rearrangement links TRBV6-5 to TRBJ1-5; no definite D call. V was cut by 5 bases and J by 7 bases, with 15 bases left in between. This CDR3 contains 14 residues. Germline V lookup: CDR1 MNHEY, CDR2 SVGAGI.

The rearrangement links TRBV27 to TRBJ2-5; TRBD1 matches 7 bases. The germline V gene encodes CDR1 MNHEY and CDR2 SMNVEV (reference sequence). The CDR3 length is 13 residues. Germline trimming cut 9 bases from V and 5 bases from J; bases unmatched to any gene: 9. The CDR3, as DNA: TGTGCCAGTGGGACAGTCATGGGCGAGACCCAGTACTTC. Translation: CASGTVMGETQYF.

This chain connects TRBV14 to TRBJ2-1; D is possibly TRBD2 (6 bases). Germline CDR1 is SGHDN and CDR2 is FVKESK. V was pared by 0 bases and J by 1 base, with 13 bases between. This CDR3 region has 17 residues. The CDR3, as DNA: TGTGCCAGCAGCCAAGATAGGTCGGGAGCTTCCTACAATGAGCAGTTCTTC. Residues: CASSQDRSGASYNEQFF. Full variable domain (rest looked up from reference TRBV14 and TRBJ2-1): EAGVTQFPSHSVIEKGQTVTLRCDPISGHDNLYWYRRVMGKEIKFLLHFVKESKQDESGMPNNRFLAERTGGTYSTLKVQPAELEDSGVYFCASSQDRSGASYNEQFFGPGTRLTVL.

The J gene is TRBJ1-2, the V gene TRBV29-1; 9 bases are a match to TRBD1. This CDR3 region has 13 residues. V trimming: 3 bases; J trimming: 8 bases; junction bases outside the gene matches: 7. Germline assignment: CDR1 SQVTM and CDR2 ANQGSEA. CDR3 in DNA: TGCAGCGTTGATAACAGGGGGCGAGGGGGCTACACCTTC. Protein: CSVDNRGRGGYTF.

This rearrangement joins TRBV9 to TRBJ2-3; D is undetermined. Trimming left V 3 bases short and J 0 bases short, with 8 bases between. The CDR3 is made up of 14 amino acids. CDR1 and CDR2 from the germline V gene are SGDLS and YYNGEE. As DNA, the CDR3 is TGTGCCAGCAGCGACAAGACTAGCACAGATACGCAGTATTTT. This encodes CASSDKTSTDTQYF. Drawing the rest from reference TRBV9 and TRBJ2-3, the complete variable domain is DSGVTQTPKHLITATGQRVTLRCSPRSGDLSVYWYQQSLDQGLQFLIQYYNGEERAKGNILERFSAQQFPDLHSELNLSSLELGDSALYFCASSDKTSTDTQYFGPGTRLTVL.

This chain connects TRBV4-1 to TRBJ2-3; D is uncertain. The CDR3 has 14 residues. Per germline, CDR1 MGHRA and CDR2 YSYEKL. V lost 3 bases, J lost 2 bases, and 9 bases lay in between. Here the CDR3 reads CASSHLTLTDTQYF. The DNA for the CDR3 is TGCGCCAGCAGCCATCTGACTCTCACAGATACGCAGTATTTT.

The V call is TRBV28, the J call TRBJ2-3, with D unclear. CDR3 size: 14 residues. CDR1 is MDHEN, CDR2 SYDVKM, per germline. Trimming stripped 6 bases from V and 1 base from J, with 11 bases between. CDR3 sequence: CASSLPLGTDTQYF. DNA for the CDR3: TGTGCCAGCAGCCTTCCGTTGGGCACAGATACGCAGTATTTT.

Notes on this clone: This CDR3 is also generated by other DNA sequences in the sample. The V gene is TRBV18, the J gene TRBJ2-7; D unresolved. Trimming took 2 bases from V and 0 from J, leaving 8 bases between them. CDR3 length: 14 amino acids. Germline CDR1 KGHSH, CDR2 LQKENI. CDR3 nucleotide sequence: TGTGCCAGCTCACCAGGGTCCAACTCCTACGAGCAGTACTTC. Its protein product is CASSPGSNSYEQYF. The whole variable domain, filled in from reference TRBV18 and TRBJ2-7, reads NAGVMQNPRHLVRRRGQEARLRCSPMKGHSHVYWYRQLPEEGLKFMVYLQKENIIDESGMPKERFSAEFPKEGPSILRIQQVVRGDSAAYFCASSPGSNSYEQYFGPGTRLTVT.

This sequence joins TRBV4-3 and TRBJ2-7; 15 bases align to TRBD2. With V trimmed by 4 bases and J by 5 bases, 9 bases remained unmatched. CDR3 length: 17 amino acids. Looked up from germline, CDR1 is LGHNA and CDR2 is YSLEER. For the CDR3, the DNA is TGCGCCAGCAGCCGAACCGGGACTAGCGGGAGGTCCCACGAGCAGTACTTC. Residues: CASSRTGTSGRSHEQYF.

This CDR3 reads CASSLTTGGYGYTF. The CDR3 nucleotides are TGCGCCAGCAGCTTGACGACAGGGGGCTATGGCTACACCTTC. The V and J genes are TRBV5-1 and TRBJ1-2, with TRBD1 matching over 9 bases. CDR3 size: 14 residues. Germline values: CDR1 SGHRS, CDR2 YFSETQ. Trimming took 1 base from V and 4 from J; bases not matched to a gene: 2. Full variable domain (remainder filled in from reference TRBV5-1 and TRBJ1-2): KAGVTQTPRYLIKTRGQQVTLSCSPISGHRSVSWYQQTPGQGLQFLFEYFSETQRNKGNFPGRFSGRQFSNSRSEMNVSTLELGDSALYLCASSLTTGGYGYTFGSGTRLTVV.